These 27 T cell receptor beta chains originate from one sample sequenced in a study of T-cell memory formation after mild COVID-19. TCRdb independently ran MiXCR on the 5' RACE reads; one entry per CDR3 protein. The data show some 330,000 distinct CDR3 sequences, approximately 21% seen once. The sequenced material came from PBMCs or a T cell subset sorted from them (not recorded which). The receptors shown here come from an adult woman who had mild COVID-19 (a few samples of this study predate the infection). Cell type and time point are not known.

The chain couples TRBV28 to TRBJ2-7, with D possibly matching TRBD2 (5 bases). Trimming pared 9 bases from V and 2 bases from J, leaving 17 bases between. The CDR3 covers 14 residues. CDR1 and CDR2 from the germline V gene are MDHEN and SYDVKM. CDR3 in DNA: TGTGCCAGTTCAGAAGGAGGAATTACCTACGAGCAGTACTTC. This encodes CASSEGGITYEQYF.

This clonotype was seen a few times. The chain combines TRBV7-3 with TRBJ1-2; 9 positions agree with TRBD1. V trimming: 6 bases; J trimming: 8 bases; junction bases outside the gene matches: 7. The length of the CDR3 is 13 residues. Germline lookup yields CDR1 SGHTA and CDR2 FQGTGA. The CDR3 reads CASRPGQGHGYTF. Here the CDR3 DNA reads TGTGCCAGCAGACCCGGACAGGGGCACGGCTACACCTTC.

This clonotype was detected a few times. The chain carries TRBV12-3 or TRBV12-4 and TRBJ2-7; a possible D gene is TRBD2 (6 bases). This CDR3 contains 15 residues. Trimming took off 5 bases at V and 0 bases at J, with 14 bases between the two ends. CDR3 DNA: TGTGCCAGCAGTCCGCTAGCGTACAGCTCCTACGAGCAGTACTTC. Encoded protein: CASSPLAYSSYEQYF.

This clonotype was counted at least ten times. The CDR3 DNA reads TGTGCCAGCAGCTTCGGGCAGGATGGCTACACCTTC. It is translated as CASSFGQDGYTF. V gene TRBV5-4 combines with J gene TRBJ1-2; no clear D gene. Germline V CDR1 and CDR2: SGHNT, YYREEE (reference sequence). The CDR3 totals 12 residues. Trimming pared 2 bases from V and 6 bases from J, leaving 8 bases between.

In its sample, this clonotype was seen many times. The genes are TRBV10-3 and TRBJ2-7, with D hard to call. Deletions cut 3 bases from V and 2 bases from J, with 14 bases between. Germline CDR1 and CDR2: ENHRY and SYGVKD. The CDR3 spans 15 residues. The CDR3 spells CAISEETTVAYEQYF. CDR3 nucleotides: TGTGCCATCAGTGAAGAGACAACCGTGGCCTACGAGCAGTACTTC.

This clonotype appeared many times. The chain joins TRBV28 to TRBJ1-5; D remains unclear. The length of the CDR3 is 14 residues. Trimming took off 7 bases at V and 1 base at J, with 11 bases between the two ends. Germline assignment: CDR1 MDHEN and CDR2 SYDVKM. The chain's CDR3 is CASKKAGSNQPQHF. CDR3 in DNA: TGTGCCAGCAAAAAGGCGGGGAGCAATCAGCCCCAGCATTTT.

The V and J genes are TRBV6-6 and TRBJ1-6, with 8 bases fitting TRBD1. V gave up 8 bases and J gave up 7 bases; unmatched junction bases: 7. The germline CDR1 and CDR2 sequences are MNHNY and SVGAGI (reference sequence). The CDR3 spans 14 residues. CDR3 residues: CASRPGGGNSPLHF. In DNA, the CDR3 is TGTGCCAGCCGGCCAGGGGGCGGAAATTCACCCCTCCACTTT.

This clonotype has at least ten counts. The rearrangement joins TRBV12-3 or TRBV12-4 to TRBJ2-7, with 7 bases fitting TRBD1. This CDR3 is built from 11 residues. V lost 6 bases and J lost 4; bases outside the gene matches: 0. The CDR3 nucleotides read TGTGCCAGCAGACAGGGGTACGAGCAGTACTTC. This translates into CASRQGYEQYF.

This clonotype was observed a few times. The gene calls are TRBV5-1 and TRBJ1-1; D is perhaps TRBD1 (5 bases). With 4 bases removed from V and 2 bases from J, the gap between germline ends came to 15 bases. The CDR3 runs to 15 residues. CDR1 SGHRS and CDR2 YFSETQ come from the germline V gene. The CDR3 loop reads CASSRTGVINTEAFF. The CDR3 bases are TGCGCCAGCAGCCGCACAGGAGTTATAAACACTGAAGCTTTCTTT.

The rearrangement links TRBV14 to TRBJ2-3, with D uncertain. The CDR3 runs 15 residues. Trimming took off 4 bases at V and 5 bases at J, with 16 bases between the two ends. Germline-derived CDR1 and CDR2 are SGHDN and FVKESK. In DNA form, the CDR3 reads TGTGCCAGCAGCCCTGGGTCCGGGCGGATAGATACGCAGTATTTT. It yields the protein CASSPGSGRIDTQYF.

The chain has TRBV2 and TRBJ2-7; possible D gene TRBD2, 5 bases. V was cut by 5 bases and J by 0 bases, with 14 bases left in between. The CDR3 has 15 residues. Per germline, CDR1 SNHLY and CDR2 FYNNEI. CDR3 DNA: TGTGCCAGCAGTCCCCAGGACTTGAGCTCCTACGAGCAGTACTTC. This encodes CASSPQDLSSYEQYF.

The table lists this clonotype with a few counts. The CDR3, as DNA: TGTGCCAGCAGCCCCAAGTCGTGGCGGGACAATGAGCAGTTCTTC. It encodes CASSPKSWRDNEQFF. The rearrangement joins TRBV12-3 or TRBV12-4 to TRBJ2-1; a possible D gene is TRBD2 (5 bases). The CDR3 covers 15 residues. Trimming shortened V by 6 bases and J by 5 bases, and 17 bases separated the two germline ends.

This clonotype was counted a few times. This chain uses TRBV11-2 with TRBJ2-3; D uncertain. The length of the CDR3 is 17 residues. The V and J ends lost 0 bases and 0 bases respectively, with 13 bases between them. Looked up from germline, CDR1 is SGHAT and CDR2 is FQNNGV. The chain's CDR3 is CASSLDNWGTSTDTQYF. The CDR3 DNA follows: TGTGCCAGCAGCTTAGATAACTGGGGAACTAGCACAGATACGCAGTATTTT.

This clonotype has at least ten counts. The chain has TRBV29-1 and TRBJ1-3, with D unclear. The germline V and J ends were trimmed by 7 bases and 4 bases, with 14 bases remaining between them. CDR3 length: 13 amino acids. Per the germline V gene, CDR1 is SQVTM and CDR2 is ANQGSEA. CDR3 nucleotides: TGCAGCGGACTCGACCCGGGGGGAAACACCATATATTTT. This translates into CSGLDPGGNTIYF.

In its sample, this clonotype was seen a few times. The genes are TRBV29-1 and TRBJ2-7, with D tentatively TRBD1 (5 bases). V gave up 5 bases and J gave up 1 base, with 9 bases separating them. CDR3 length: 12 residues. The germline CDR1 and CDR2 sequences are SQVTM and ANQGSEA. The DNA of the CDR3 is TGCAGCGTTTGGGCAGGGTCCTACGAGCAGTACTTC. Translated, it gives CSVWAGSYEQYF.

The rearrangement links TRBV18 to TRBJ2-1; D remains unclear. This CDR3 comprises 13 residues. Per the germline V gene, CDR1 is KGHSH and CDR2 is LQKENI. V shed 2 bases and J shed 2 bases, with 4 bases lying between them. The CDR3 bases are TGTGCCAGCTCACCAGGGGCCTACAATGAGCAGTTCTTC. The encoded protein is CASSPGAYNEQFF.

This clonotype was seen a handful of times. The chain employs TRBV7-2 and TRBJ2-1, with 9 bases that match TRBD2. Germline V lookup: CDR1 SGHTA, CDR2 FQGNSA. J lost 0 bases, V lost 6 bases, and 6 bases had no gene match. The CDR3 is 16 residues long. The CDR3 is CASRVNSGSSYNEQFF. CDR3 nucleotide sequence: TGTGCCAGCAGAGTTAATAGCGGGAGCTCCTACAATGAGCAGTTCTTC. Drawing the rest from reference TRBV7-2 and TRBJ2-1, the complete variable domain is GAGVSQSPSNKVTEKGKDVELRCDPISGHTALYWYRQSLGQGLEFLIYFQGNSAPDKSGLPSDRFSAERTGGSVSTLTIQRTQQEDSAVYLCASRVNSGSSYNEQFFGPGTRLTVL.

This chain joins TRBV2 and TRBJ2-7; TRBD2 matches at 10 bases. V shed 0 bases, J shed 3 bases, and the junction held 2 bases outside the gene matches. The CDR3 sequence is 15 residues long. Germline assignment: CDR1 SNHLY and CDR2 FYNNEI. The DNA for the CDR3 is TGTGCCAGCAGTGAAGCGACTAGCGGGTTCTACGAGCAGTACTTC. This sequence encodes CASSEATSGFYEQYF.

The rearrangement uses TRBV20-1 and TRBJ2-7, with 7 bases matching TRBD1. This CDR3 region has 14 residues. With V trimmed by 4 bases and J by 7 bases, 13 bases remained unmatched. The V gene's germline CDR1 is DFQATT and CDR2 SNEGSKA (reference sequence). CDR3 loop: CSAKQGNSIGEQYF. In nucleotides, the CDR3 is TGCAGTGCTAAACAGGGGAACAGTATCGGGGAGCAGTACTTC.

The rearrangement links TRBV24-1 to TRBJ1-1, with TRBD1 matching over 9 bases. This CDR3 is 15 amino acids long. V trimming: 5 bases; J trimming: 3 bases; junction bases outside the gene matches: 6. Looked up from germline, CDR1 is KGHDR and CDR2 is SFDVKD. For the CDR3, the DNA is TGTGCCACCAGTGCCGGGACAGGGTGGGACACTGAAGCTTTCTTT. This codes for CATSAGTGWDTEAFF.

The gene calls are TRBV20-1 and TRBJ2-1; the match to TRBD2 covers 8 bases. The germline V gene encodes CDR1 DFQATT and CDR2 SNEGSKA (reference sequence). The CDR3 totals 17 residues. The J segment lost 2 bases and the V segment lost 4 bases, leaving 13 bases of the junction unmatched. As DNA, the CDR3 is TGCAGTGCTACCAGCGGGAGAGCAACTTCTACCTACAATGAGCAGTTCTTC. Translation: CSATSGRATSTYNEQFF.

This clonotype was counted between two and nine times. V is TRBV15 and J is TRBJ2-5; 7 bases fit TRBD1. The CDR3 consists of 14 residues. CDR1 and CDR2 from the germline V gene are LNHNV and YYDKDF (reference sequence). V lost 3 bases, J lost 0 bases, and 1 base stayed unmatched. DNA for the CDR3: TGTGCCACCAGCAGGGACAGGTACCAAGAGACCCAGTACTTC. Translating it yields CATSRDRYQETQYF.

This clonotype occurred a few times. The chain employs TRBV4-1 and TRBJ2-7, with 8 bases fitting TRBD1. This CDR3 contains 16 residues. Germline V gene data show CDR1 as MGHRA and CDR2 as YSYEKL. V lost 0 bases and J lost 5; bases outside the gene matches: 9. CDR3 loop: CASSQDRTGSYNEQYF. CDR3 nucleotide sequence: TGCGCCAGCAGCCAAGATAGGACAGGGAGTTACAACGAGCAGTACTTC.

The CDR3, as DNA: TGCGCCAGCAGCTTCTTAGCGGGAGCTGCCCCCGGGGAGCTGTTTTTT. This gives the protein CASSFLAGAAPGELFF. The genes are TRBV5-1 and TRBJ2-2; TRBD2 matches 9 bases. Germline CDR1 is SGHRS and CDR2 is YFSETQ. The CDR3 consists of 16 residues. V shed 2 bases and J 6 bases; nucleotides not matched to a gene: 8.

This clonotype has at least ten counts. The rearrangement joins TRBV5-1 to TRBJ1-1, with D unresolved. Germline V gene lookup returns CDR1 SGHRS and CDR2 YFSETQ. CDR3 length equals 14 residues. Trimming shortened V by 4 bases and J by 3 bases, and 13 bases separated the two germline ends. The CDR3 coding sequence is TGCGCCAGCAGCACCGCCCCCTGGGACACTGAAGCTTTCTTT. Translated, it gives CASSTAPWDTEAFF.

The chain recombines TRBV7-6 with TRBJ2-3; a possible D gene is TRBD1 (7 bases). There are 16 residues in the CDR3. V lost 1 base and J 2 bases, leaving 13 bases between the germline ends. Germline V gene lookup returns CDR1 SGHVS and CDR2 FNYEAQ. CDR3 bases: TGTGCCAGCAGCTTAGGCGGGACAGAGAACACAGATACGCAGTATTTT. Translating it yields CASSLGGTENTDTQYF.

This clonotype was seen more than once but under ten times. The genes are TRBV18 and TRBJ2-1; D is perhaps TRBD2 (5 bases). The CDR3 has 14 residues. Germline V gene lookup returns CDR1 KGHSH and CDR2 LQKENI. V dropped 1 base and J dropped 9 bases, with 13 bases sitting between them. This chain's CDR3 is CASSPRDGLLEQFF. As DNA, the CDR3 is TGTGCCAGCTCACCACGGGATGGACTTCTTGAGCAGTTCTTC.